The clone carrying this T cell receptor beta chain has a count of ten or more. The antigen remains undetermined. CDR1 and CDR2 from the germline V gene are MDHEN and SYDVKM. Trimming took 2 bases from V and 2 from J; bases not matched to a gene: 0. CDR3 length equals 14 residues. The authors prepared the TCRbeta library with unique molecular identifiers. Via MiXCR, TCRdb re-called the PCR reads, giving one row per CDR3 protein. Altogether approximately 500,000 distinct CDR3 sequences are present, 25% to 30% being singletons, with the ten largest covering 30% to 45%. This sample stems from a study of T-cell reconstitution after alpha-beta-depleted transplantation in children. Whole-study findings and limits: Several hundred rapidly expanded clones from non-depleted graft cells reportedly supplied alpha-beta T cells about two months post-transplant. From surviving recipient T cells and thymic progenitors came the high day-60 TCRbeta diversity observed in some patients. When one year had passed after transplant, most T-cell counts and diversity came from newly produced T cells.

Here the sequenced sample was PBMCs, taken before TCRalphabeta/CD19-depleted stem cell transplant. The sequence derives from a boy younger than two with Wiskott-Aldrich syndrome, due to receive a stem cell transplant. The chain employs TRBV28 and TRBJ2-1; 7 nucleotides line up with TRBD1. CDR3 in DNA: TGTGCCAGCAGTTTACAGGGGGCCTACAATGAGCAGTTCTTC. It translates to CASSLQGAYNEQFF.